This TCR beta chain was sequenced during a study of beta chain features in type 1 diabetes. Study-wide background: Under 140,000,000 sorted cells were examined across all samples. Study-wide results and caveats: Across patients, naive, central memory and Treg TCRB repertoires exhibited apparently greater similarity than was observed across healthy donors.

This clone is a singleton in its sample. Its matching antigen is unknown. Isolation of CD4+ naive, central memory, regulatory and stem cell-like memory cells was achieved by sorting via CD45RO/CCR7/CD25/CD127/CD95/CD27. Between the trimmed V and J ends, which lost 6 bases and 4 bases, there was a span of 8 bases. From germline, CDR1 is MNHNY and CDR2 SVGAGI (reference sequence). This CDR3 spans 12 amino acids. Expressed TCRB transcripts were sequenced, since all the RNA that had been isolated was reverse transcribed. Only in-frame clones appear in the TCRdb table, and some are missing; sequencing was by immunoSEQ multiplex PCR. The sample yields about 110,000 clones, roughly 40% seen once.

The genes are TRBV6-6 and TRBJ2-3; a weak D match, TRBD1 (6 bases). This clonotype was sampled from a woman between 18 and 29 years old in good health. Sequencing was performed on stem cell memory CD4+ T cells from blood. The CDR3 sequence: CASRQGPDTQYF. Written as DNA, the CDR3 is TGTGCCAGCAGACAGGGCCCAGATACGCAGTATTTT.